This TCR beta chain was captured by sequencing in a study of lymphopenia after photon versus proton radiotherapy. Study-wide findings and caveats: A bigger post-nadir fall in TCR diversity correlated inversely with survival time in deceased patients. Relative stability marked proton patients; photon patients lost diversity and naive cells. Post-nadir diversity loss with photons came from oligoclonal expansion, particularly CD8+ Temra cells.

The germline V gene encodes CDR1 MNHEY and CDR2 SMNVEV (reference sequence). The CDR3 runs to 16 residues. Trimming took off 4 bases at V and 1 base at J, with 13 bases between the two ends. Assay used: immunoSEQ multiplex PCR; TCRdb lists only in-frame clones, some missing. The table records some 170,000 clones, roughly nine tenths of them present only once. Comment on this clone: Its specificity is unknown.

The material was peripheral blood, obtained from a patient treated with photon-based radiotherapy. This chain connects TRBV27 to TRBJ2-2, with a weak D call TRBD2 (6 bases). The origin of this receptor is a man in his forties or fifties with gastric cancer. The CDR3 nucleotides read TGTGCCAGCAGTTCTCGGACGCGGGGGAACACCGGGGAGCTGTTTTTT. Translating it yields CASSSRTRGNTGELFF.